This TCR beta chain was found in a study of T cell responses to AZD1222 COVID-19 vaccine (dated by TCRdb to the early 2020s). For the study in its entirety: AZD1222 recipients whose second dose came at about 4 weeks and those whose second dose came at about 12 weeks were combined into one group, since spike-specific TCR depth and breadth did not differ between the two schedules. A total of approximately 240 trial participants underwent TCR sequencing, of whom around 200 received two doses of AZD1222 and some 26 received two doses of the MenACWY control vaccine. Enrollment into the trials was organized by age into subgroups of 18-55, 56-69 and 70-plus years, and those subgroups contained roughly 140, 27 and 60 TCR-sequenced participants, respectively.

A remark on this clone: Its antigen has not been determined. No quality values exist for individual bases; no much larger clone is one base distant.

V drops 0 bases and J drops 5 bases, leaving 11 bases in between. The CDR3 has 14 amino acids, counting the end cysteine and phenylalanine. Only the CDR3 portion is preserved as DNA: 42 bases, with reading frame beginning at the first base. Per the germline V gene (reference sequence), LNHNV is the CDR1 and YYDKDF is the CDR2. The time point tag for this specimen amounts to: baseline before first vaccination. Vaccinee samples came from UK trials COV001 and COV002, including a single-blind randomized controlled phase 2/3 trial of AZD1222 (ChAdOx1 nCoV-19) in healthy adults. Trial participant PBMC samples were collected at day 0 and day 28 after the second dose for TCRbeta chain sequencing. The CDR3 regions of human TCRbeta chains were subjected to immunosequencing. Regarding the original processing steps: Repertoire TCRs were matched against a reference library of SARS-CoV-2-specific TCRs generated with the MIRA antigen-specificity platform. Breadth meant the fraction of unique TCRs that were SARS-CoV-2-associated, whereas depth meant the fraction of total T cells that were SARS-CoV-2-associated. Using the MIRA data, every spike-specific TCR was mapped to the spike region that the TCR reacted to and assigned to either a CD4 or a CD8 class. Log10-transformed breadth and depth values were compared by one-way ANOVA with Sidak's multiple comparisons tests. Here the immuneACCESS table is served through TCRdb, limited to in-frame sequences with V and J called. Missing clones are a known gap in these copies; in checked studies unresolved V genes cover under half, and the rest lacks a known reason. From that table come the V and J calls and clone size; the DNA was used to work out D and trimming. The sample contains 100,000 to 150,000 clones, just under 95% of them found a single time. The ten largest clones represent over 6.5% of the sample.

What the work shows at the level of the full study, not this receptor alone: CD4 TCRs associated with the vaccine covered the entire spike protein, and the dominant responses were in regions 160-218 and 743-854. A significant rise in spike-specific TCR breadth and depth was observed after two AZD1222 doses relative to day 0 and relative to MenACWY recipients. Conclusions about previously exposed vaccinees were limited because only a handful of AZD1222 recipients were SARS-CoV-2 seropositive at baseline. The 56-69-year group was small, and its depth increase did not reach significance, likely because of low power. Because no samples from the day 14 peak response were available, repertoires could be characterized only after the peak T cell response. Reportedly, close to half of the unique spike-specific TCRs recognized epitopes lying outside the regions that are mutated in the B.1.351 and B.1.1.7 variants. Most participants were white British and females outnumbered males, and the authors suggested that clonal diversity may have been underestimated.

The TCR was taken from an adult in good health. This material consisted of peripheral blood, taken on day 0 of AZD1222 vaccination. The chain links TRBV15 with TRBJ2-7; the D segment may tentatively be TRBD1 or TRBD2, each giving 6 matched bases. The bases read TGTGCCACCAGCAGAGATATAGGGGGGAACGAGCAGTACTTC. Its protein product is CATSRDIGGNEQYF.